The clone carrying this T cell receptor (beta chain) has more than one count but fewer than ten. Germline loops: CDR1 SGDLS, CDR2 YYNGEE. Trimming removed 3 bases at V and 0 bases at J, with 8 bases between. The CDR3 sequence is 14 residues long. This entry is derived from a study of T cells in Graves' hyperthyroidism and ophthalmopathy. RNA transcripts were the template for amplifying TCR beta CDR3 regions. When the TCR CDR3 underwent first-round RT-PCR, the HTBI primer set was used. MiXCR was run by TCRdb on the multiplex PCR reads, yielding one entry per CDR3 protein. The sample gives hundreds of thousands of distinct CDR3 sequences, around 14% of which show up once; around 9.2% is in the top ten.

The receptor's source is a woman in her late teens or twenties with Graves' hyperthyroidism. Sequencing input: blood. This chain connects TRBV9 to TRBJ2-3; D uncertain. This CDR3 reads CASSALLSTDTQYF. The CDR3 nucleotides read TGTGCCAGCAGCGCCCTACTTAGCACAGATACGCAGTATTTT.